This entry features one T cell receptor (beta chain) sequence. Its antigen remains unknown. This sample was included in a study of T cell responses to AZD1222 COVID-19 vaccine. Looking at the study overall: Doses given second, at about 4 or about 12 weeks, were pooled.

This CDR3 is built from 14 residues. Germline V gene sequence: CDR1 SGHRS, CDR2 YFSETQ. Losses at the gene ends were 4 bases for V and 2 bases for J; bases not matched to a gene: 5. Study-wide results and limits: Spike-wide coverage was observed for vaccine-associated CD4 TCRs, with dominant responses at 160-218 and 743-854. Two AZD1222 administrations were followed by greater Spike-specific TCR breadth and depth. The donor cohort was predominantly white British with a female majority, and clonal diversity may have been underestimated.

Measured with immunoSEQ multiplex PCR; TCRdb has only the in-frame clones, and not every one. The sample lists about 130,000 clones, over 70% occurring once. This receptor was identified in an adult in good health. The chain carries TRBV5-1 and TRBJ2-7; TRBD1 matches 8 bases. The source material was peripheral blood, sampled on day 0 of AZD1222 vaccination. DNA for the CDR3: TGCGCCAGCAGCCCGGACAGGGCCCCCTACGAGCAGTACTTC. This encodes CASSPDRAPYEQYF.